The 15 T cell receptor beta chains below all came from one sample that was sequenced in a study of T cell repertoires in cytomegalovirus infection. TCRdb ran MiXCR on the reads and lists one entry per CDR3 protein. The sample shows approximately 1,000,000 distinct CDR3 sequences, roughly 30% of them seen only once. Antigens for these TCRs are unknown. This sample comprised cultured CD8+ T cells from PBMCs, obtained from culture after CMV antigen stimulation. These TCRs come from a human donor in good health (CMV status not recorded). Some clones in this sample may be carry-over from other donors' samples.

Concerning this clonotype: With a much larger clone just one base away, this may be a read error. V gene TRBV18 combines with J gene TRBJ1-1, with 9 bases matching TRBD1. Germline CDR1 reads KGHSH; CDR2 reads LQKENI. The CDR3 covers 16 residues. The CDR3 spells CVSSPRDREPGAEAFF. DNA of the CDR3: TGTGTCAGCTCACCGAGGGACAGGGAGCCAGGAGCTGAAGCTTTCTTT.

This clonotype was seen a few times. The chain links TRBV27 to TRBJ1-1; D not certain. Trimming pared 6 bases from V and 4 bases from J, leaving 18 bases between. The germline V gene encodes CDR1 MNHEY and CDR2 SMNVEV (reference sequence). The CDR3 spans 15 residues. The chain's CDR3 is CASRFIAAAGTEAFF. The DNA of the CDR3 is TGTGCCAGCAGATTTATAGCTGCGGCGGGCACTGAAGCTTTCTTT.

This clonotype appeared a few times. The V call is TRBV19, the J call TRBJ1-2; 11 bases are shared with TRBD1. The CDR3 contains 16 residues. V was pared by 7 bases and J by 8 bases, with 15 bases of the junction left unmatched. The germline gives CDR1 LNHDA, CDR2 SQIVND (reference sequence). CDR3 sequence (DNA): TGTGCCAGTAATCTCCGGGACAGGGGGGATTTTGGAGGCTACACCTTC. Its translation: CASNLRDRGDFGGYTF. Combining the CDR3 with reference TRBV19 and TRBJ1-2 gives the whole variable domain DGGITQSPKYLFRKEGQNVTLSCEQNLNHDAMYWYRQDPGQGLRLIYYSQIVNDFQKGDIAEGYSVSREKKESFPLTVTSAQKNPTAFYLCASNLRDRGDFGGYTFGSGTRLTVV.

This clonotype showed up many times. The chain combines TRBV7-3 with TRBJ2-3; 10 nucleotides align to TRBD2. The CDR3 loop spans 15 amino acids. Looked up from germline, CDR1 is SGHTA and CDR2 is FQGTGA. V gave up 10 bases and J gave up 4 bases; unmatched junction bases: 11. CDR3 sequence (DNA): TGTGCCACCCAAGAAAGCGGGGGGGCCTCAGATACGCAGTATTTT. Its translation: CATQESGGASDTQYF.

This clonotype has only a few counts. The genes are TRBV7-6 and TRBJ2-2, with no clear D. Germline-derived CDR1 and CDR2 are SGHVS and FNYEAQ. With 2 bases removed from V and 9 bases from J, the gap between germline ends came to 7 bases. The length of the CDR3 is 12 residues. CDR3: CASSLKERELFF. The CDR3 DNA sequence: TGTGCCAGCAGCTTAAAGGAGAGGGAGCTGTTTTTT.

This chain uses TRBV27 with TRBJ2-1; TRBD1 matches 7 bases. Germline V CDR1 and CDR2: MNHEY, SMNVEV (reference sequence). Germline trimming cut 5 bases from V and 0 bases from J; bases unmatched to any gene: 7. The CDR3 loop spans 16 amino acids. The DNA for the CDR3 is TGTGCCAGCAGTCTAGAAGGGGGCCACTCCTACAATGAGCAGTTCTTC. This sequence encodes CASSLEGGHSYNEQFF.

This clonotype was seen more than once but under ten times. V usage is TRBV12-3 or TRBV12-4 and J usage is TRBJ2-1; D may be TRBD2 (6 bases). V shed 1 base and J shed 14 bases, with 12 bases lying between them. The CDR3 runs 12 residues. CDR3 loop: CASSLGGGNEFF. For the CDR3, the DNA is TGTGCCAGCAGTTTAGGTGGGGGGAATGAGTTCTTC.

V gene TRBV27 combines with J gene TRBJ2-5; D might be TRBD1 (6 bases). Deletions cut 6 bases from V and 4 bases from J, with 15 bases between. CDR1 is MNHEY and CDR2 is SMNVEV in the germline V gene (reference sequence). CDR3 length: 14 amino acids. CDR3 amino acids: CASRRPGVGETQYF. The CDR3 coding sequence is TGTGCCAGCAGGAGACCAGGGGTGGGAGAGACCCAGTACTTC.

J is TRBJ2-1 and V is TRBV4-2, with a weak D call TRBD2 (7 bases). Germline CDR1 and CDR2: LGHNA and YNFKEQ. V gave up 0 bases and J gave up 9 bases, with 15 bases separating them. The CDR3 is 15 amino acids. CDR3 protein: CASSQDWGGASEQFF. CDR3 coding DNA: TGTGCCAGCAGCCAAGATTGGGGGGGGGCCAGTGAGCAGTTCTTC.

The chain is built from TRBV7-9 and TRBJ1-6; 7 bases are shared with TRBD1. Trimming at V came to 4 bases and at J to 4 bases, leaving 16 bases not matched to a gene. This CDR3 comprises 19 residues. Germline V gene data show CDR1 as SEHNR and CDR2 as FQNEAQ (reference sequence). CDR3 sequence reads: CASSYPGSRGGDYNSPLHF. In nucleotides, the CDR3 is TGTGCCAGCAGCTACCCCGGGAGCAGGGGGGGCGATTATAATTCACCCCTCCACTTT.

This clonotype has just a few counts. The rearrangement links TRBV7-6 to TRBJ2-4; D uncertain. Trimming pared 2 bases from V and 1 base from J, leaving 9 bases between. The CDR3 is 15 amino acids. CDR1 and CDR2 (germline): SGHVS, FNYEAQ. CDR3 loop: CASSLTLGAKNIQYF. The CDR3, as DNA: TGTGCCAGCAGCTTAACCCTGGGGGCCAAAAACATTCAGTACTTC.

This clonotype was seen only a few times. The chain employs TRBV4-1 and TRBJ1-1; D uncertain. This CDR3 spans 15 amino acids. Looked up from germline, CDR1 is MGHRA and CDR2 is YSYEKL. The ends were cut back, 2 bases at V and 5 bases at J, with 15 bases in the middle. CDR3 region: CASSQLDGGLTEAFF. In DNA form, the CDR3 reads TGCGCCAGCAGCCAACTAGACGGAGGTCTAACTGAAGCTTTCTTT.

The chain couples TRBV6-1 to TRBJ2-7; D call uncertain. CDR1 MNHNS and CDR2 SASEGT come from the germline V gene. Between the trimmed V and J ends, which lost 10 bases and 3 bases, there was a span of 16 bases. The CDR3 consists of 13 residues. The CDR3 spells CANSPFAFYEQYF. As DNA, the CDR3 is TGTGCCAACAGCCCTTTCGCCTTCTACGAGCAGTACTTC.

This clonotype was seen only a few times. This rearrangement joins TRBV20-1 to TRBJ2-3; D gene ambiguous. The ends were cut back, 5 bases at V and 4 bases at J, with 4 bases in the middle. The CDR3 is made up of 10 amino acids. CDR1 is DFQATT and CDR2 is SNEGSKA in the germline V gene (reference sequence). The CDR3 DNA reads TGCAGTGCTCAACCAGATACGCAGTATTTT. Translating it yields CSAQPDTQYF.

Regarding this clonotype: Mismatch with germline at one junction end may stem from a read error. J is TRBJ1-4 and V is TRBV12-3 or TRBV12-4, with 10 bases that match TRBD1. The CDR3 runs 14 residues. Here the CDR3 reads CVSRGQGTSEKLFF. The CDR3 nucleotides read TGTGTCAGCAGGGGACAGGGGACGAGTGAAAAACTGTTTTTT.